This entry lists 9 T cell receptor beta chains sequenced from one sample in a study of T cells in Graves' hyperthyroidism and ophthalmopathy. RNA transcripts served as the template for amplifying TCR beta CDR3 regions. First-round RT-PCR of the TCR CDR3 relied on the HTBI primer set. TCRdb called the multiplex PCR reads again in MiXCR, with one record for every CDR3 protein. Here the sample spans under 350,000 distinct CDR3 sequences, 21% being singletons. Sequenced sample: blood. These receptors were collected from a woman aged 45 to 65 with Graves' hyperthyroidism.

There are a few counts of this clonotype. The rearrangement links TRBV4-1 to TRBJ2-3; possible D gene TRBD1, 5 bases. The V end was cut by 0 bases, the J end by 5 bases, with 9 bases between. CDR3 length equals 14 residues. The germline CDR1 and CDR2 sequences are MGHRA and YSYEKL. The CDR3 reads CASSQEPRGDTQYF. The CDR3, as DNA: TGCGCCAGCAGCCAAGAACCTAGGGGAGATACGCAGTATTTT.

The rearrangement joins TRBV27 to TRBJ2-2; no clear D gene. The CDR3 spans 13 residues. Germline loops: CDR1 MNHEY, CDR2 SMNVEV (reference sequence). V was pared by 3 bases and J by 8 bases, with 10 bases between. CDR3 sequence (DNA): TGTGCCAGCAGTTTCCGACCCGGTGGGGAGCTGTTTTTT. Amino acid sequence: CASSFRPGGELFF.

This clonotype was observed a few times. This chain joins TRBV27 and TRBJ2-7, with 7 bases that match TRBD2. The CDR3 is 10 residues long. The junction had 3 bases not matched to a gene; V was cut back by 11 bases and J by 5 bases. Germline CDR1 is MNHEY and CDR2 is SMNVEV (reference sequence). Written as DNA, the CDR3 is TGTGCCGCGGGGGTGAACGAGCAGTACTTC. This codes for CAAGVNEQYF.

In this sample, this clonotype turned up many times. The chain has TRBV20-1 and TRBJ2-4; 10 bases align to TRBD2. Trimming took 0 bases from V and 9 from J; bases not matched to a gene: 2. Germline V gene lookup returns CDR1 DFQATT and CDR2 SNEGSKA (reference sequence). This CDR3 is 13 amino acids long. The CDR3 protein is CSARDERGGIQYF. The CDR3 DNA reads TGCAGTGCTAGAGACGAGCGGGGGGGCATTCAGTACTTC.

This clonotype appeared many times. V usage is TRBV12-3 or TRBV12-4 and J usage is TRBJ1-1; D not resolved. V was clipped by 4 bases and J by 0 bases, with 15 bases between them. This CDR3 has 16 residues. The CDR3 loop reads CASSYSLTTMNTEAFF. DNA for the CDR3: TGTGCCAGCAGTTACTCCTTGACAACTATGAACACTGAAGCTTTCTTT.

This chain joins TRBV5-1 and TRBJ1-2; the D is unclear. CDR3 size: 16 residues. V gave up 0 bases and J gave up 0 bases, with 12 bases separating them. Germline lookup yields CDR1 SGHRS and CDR2 YFSETQ. CDR3 sequence: CASSLEPEPSNYGYTF. CDR3 coding DNA: TGCGCCAGCAGCTTGGAGCCAGAGCCCTCTAACTATGGCTACACCTTC.

This clonotype was seen at least ten times. This chain connects TRBV30 to TRBJ1-2; D unclear. The V end lost 3 bases, the J end lost 8 bases, and 7 bases lay between the germline ends. The CDR3 is made up of 10 amino acids. Germline-derived CDR1 and CDR2 are GTSNPN and SVGIG (reference sequence). The CDR3 loop is CAWSLVGYTF. CDR3 sequence (DNA): TGTGCCTGGAGCCTCGTGGGCTACACCTTC.

This clonotype was detected many times. This chain uses TRBV30 with TRBJ2-7; D gene unclear. The germline V gene has CDR1 GTSNPN and CDR2 SVGIG (reference sequence). The CDR3 length is 9 residues. V lost 3 bases and J lost 7, with 4 bases in between. In DNA, the CDR3 is TGTGCCTGGAGCCCGGAGCAGTACTTC. It encodes CAWSPEQYF.

As concerns this clonotype: Being one base from a much bigger clone, this may be a read error. The chain uses TRBV7-9 and TRBJ2-7; no reliable D call. In germline, CDR1 is SEHNR, CDR2 FQNEAQ (reference sequence). This CDR3 contains 13 residues. V was shortened by 5 bases and J by 6 bases, with 14 bases between the two germline ends. CDR3 loop: CASSPTRVFEQYF. The CDR3 nucleotides read TGTGCCAGCAGCCCGACAAGGGTCTTCGAGCAGTACTTC.